This T cell receptor (beta chain) derives from a study of shared clonotypes between healthy human individuals. Background on the study: Used for every donor were three CD4 naive, three CD4 memory, two CD8 naive and one CD8 memory plate.

The CDR3 extends over 12 amino acids. Trimming took off 2 bases at V and 3 bases at J, with 2 bases between the two ends. Germline values: CDR1 SGHRS, CDR2 YFSETQ. Naive CD8 cells lacked CD45RO and underwent positive selection for CCR7, leaving out terminally differentiated effector memory CD45RA+ cells. The table came from immunoSEQ multiplex PCR; TCRdb's copy has only in-frame clones and leaves some out. The data hold roughly 590,000 clones, with nearly 97% observed a single time. The rearrangement joins TRBV5-1 to TRBJ2-2; D is unresolved. The receptor comes from a woman under 40 in good health. Sequencing input: naive CD8+ T cells sorted from blood. This CDR3 is CASSFYTGELFF. The CDR3 bases are TGCGCCAGCAGCTTCTACACCGGGGAGCTGTTTTTT. Together with reference TRBV5-1 and TRBJ2-2, the CDR3 gives the full variable domain: KAGVTQTPRYLIKTRGQQVTLSCSPISGHRSVSWYQQTPGQGLQFLFEYFSETQRNKGNFPGRFSGRQFSNSRSEMNVSTLELGDSALYLCASSFYTGELFFGEGSRLTVL.